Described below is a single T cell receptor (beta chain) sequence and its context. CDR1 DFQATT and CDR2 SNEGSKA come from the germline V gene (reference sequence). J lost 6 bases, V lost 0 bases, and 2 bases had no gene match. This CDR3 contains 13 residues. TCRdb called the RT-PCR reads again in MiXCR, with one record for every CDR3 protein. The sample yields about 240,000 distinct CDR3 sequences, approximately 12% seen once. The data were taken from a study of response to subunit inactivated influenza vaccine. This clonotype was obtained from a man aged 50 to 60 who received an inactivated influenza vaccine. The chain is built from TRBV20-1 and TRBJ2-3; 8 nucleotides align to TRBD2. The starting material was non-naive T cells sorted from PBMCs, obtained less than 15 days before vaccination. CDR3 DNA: TGCAGTGCTAGAGAGGGGACTAGGGATACGCAGTATTTT. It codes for CSAREGTRDTQYF.